A single sample gave rise to the 21 T cell receptor beta chains below, sequenced in a study of T-cell reconstitution after alpha-beta-depleted transplantation in children. TCRbeta library construction was performed incorporating unique molecular identifiers. TCRdb used MiXCR to reprocess the PCR reads, holding one entry per CDR3 protein. This table holds about 870,000 distinct CDR3 sequences, under 20% found once. Source: PBMCs, mostly from graft donor cells, taken 360 days after TCRalphabeta/CD19-depleted stem cell transplant. The source of these receptors is a male patient under 18 who had a stem cell transplant for acute lymphoblastic leukemia, so the T cells may come from the graft donor.

This clonotype was observed a handful of times. V is TRBV20-1 and J is TRBJ2-4; 9 bases agree with TRBD2. Germline lookup yields CDR1 DFQATT and CDR2 SNEGSKA (reference sequence). The CDR3 is 14 amino acids. V was pared by 1 base and J by 8 bases, with 6 bases of the junction left unmatched. The CDR3 is CSARVASGTDIQYF. In DNA, the CDR3 is TGCAGTGCTAGAGTGGCTAGCGGGACGGACATTCAGTACTTC.

The J gene is TRBJ2-6, the V gene TRBV5-1; D possibly corresponds to TRBD2 (5 bases). Deletions cut 4 bases from V and 12 bases from J, with 11 bases between. The CDR3 runs to 12 residues. Germline loops: CDR1 SGHRS, CDR2 YFSETQ. CDR3 protein: CASSPRDSVLTF. In nucleotides, the CDR3 is TGCGCCAGCAGCCCGAGGGATAGCGTCCTGACTTTC.

This clonotype was counted between two and nine times. The chain is built from TRBV5-1 and TRBJ2-3, with TRBD1 identical over 10 bases. V was clipped by 7 bases and J by 1 base; unmatched bases: 15. The germline V gene has CDR1 SGHRS and CDR2 YFSETQ. The CDR3 consists of 18 residues. CDR3 bases: TGCGCCAGCTTTGCGGTACCGTACGGGACAGGGGGCACAGATACGCAGTATTTT. It specifies CASFAVPYGTGGTDTQYF.

This clonotype was counted only a few times. The chain recombines TRBV9 with TRBJ2-3; TRBD1 aligns across 7 bases. Germline CDR1 SGDLS, CDR2 YYNGEE. There are 18 residues in the CDR3. V trimming: 0 bases; J trimming: 3 bases; junction bases outside the gene matches: 13. CDR3 region: CASSVESYTGQTTDTQYF. CDR3 coding DNA: TGTGCCAGCAGCGTAGAATCCTACACGGGACAGACGACAGATACGCAGTATTTT.

This clonotype was counted between two and nine times. V gene TRBV11-3 combines with J gene TRBJ2-1, with D tentatively TRBD2 (5 bases). CDR1 is SGHNT, CDR2 YENEEA, per germline. V lost 5 bases and J 5 bases, leaving 10 bases between the germline ends. This CDR3 is 13 amino acids long. The CDR3 DNA reads TGTGCCAGCAGCCGAAGGAGGAACAATGAGCAGTTCTTC. Amino acids: CASSRRRNNEQFF.

The sample holds a few counts of this clonotype. This chain links TRBV4-1 with TRBJ2-1; D could derive from TRBD1 or TRBD2 (5 bases each). The V gene's germline CDR1 is MGHRA and CDR2 YSYEKL. Trimming took off 3 bases at V and 4 bases at J, with 16 bases between the two ends. CDR3 length: 16 amino acids. This CDR3 reads CASSQAWGTRYNEQFF. The DNA for the CDR3 is TGCGCCAGCAGCCAGGCTTGGGGGACCCGGTACAATGAGCAGTTCTTC.

In its sample, this clonotype was seen many times. The chain uses TRBV29-1 and TRBJ2-3, with D hard to call. The CDR3 contains 15 residues. Germline V CDR1 and CDR2: SQVTM, ANQGSEA. V shed 3 bases and J shed 0 bases, with 13 bases lying between them. The CDR3 reads CSVDWQFASTDTQYF. Here the CDR3 DNA reads TGCAGCGTTGATTGGCAGTTCGCTAGCACAGATACGCAGTATTTT.

This clonotype was seen only a few times. This chain's CDR3 is CASLRGPANEKLFF. Here the CDR3 DNA reads TGTGCCAGCCTCAGGGGGCCGGCTAATGAAAAACTGTTTTTT. This rearrangement joins TRBV12-3 or TRBV12-4 to TRBJ1-4; 8 nucleotides line up with TRBD1. This CDR3 has 14 amino acids. Losses at the gene ends were 8 bases for V and 3 bases for J; bases not matched to a gene: 5.

This clonotype was counted a few times. This rearrangement joins TRBV29-1 to TRBJ2-3; D gene ambiguous. The CDR3 covers 13 residues. The germline V and J ends were trimmed by 1 base and 4 bases, with 9 bases remaining between them. Germline lookup yields CDR1 SQVTM and CDR2 ANQGSEA. In DNA, the CDR3 is TGCAGCGTTGAAGGTCACCCAGCAGATACGCAGTATTTT. This translates into CSVEGHPADTQYF.

This clonotype appeared a few times. For the CDR3, the DNA is TGTGCCACCAGCAGAGGACCCCCTATACGGGACGAGCAGTACTTC. The encoded protein is CATSRGPPIRDEQYF. This chain connects TRBV15 to TRBJ2-7; no clear D gene. The CDR3 runs to 15 residues. Germline assignment: CDR1 LNHNV and CDR2 YYDKDF (reference sequence). Deletions cut 1 base from V and 5 bases from J, with 15 bases between.

The chain carries TRBV20-1 and TRBJ2-1, with 9 bases identical to TRBD2. CDR3 length equals 12 residues. The ends lost 5 bases at V and 10 bases at J; junction bases unmatched: 6. The germline V gene encodes CDR1 DFQATT and CDR2 SNEGSKA (reference sequence). In nucleotides, the CDR3 is TGCAGTGCTTTAGCGGGAGTAGGGGAGCAGTTCTTC. Its translation: CSALAGVGEQFF.

Points on this clonotype: This may arise from a read error, as a much more abundant clone is one base away. The rearrangement uses TRBV3-1 and TRBJ2-5, with D unresolved. The V end was cut by 0 bases, the J end by 5 bases, with 4 bases between. CDR3 length: 12 residues. Germline assignment: CDR1 LGHDT and CDR2 YNNKEL (reference sequence). Written as DNA, the CDR3 is TGTGCCAGCAGCCAAGATCCGGAGACCCAGTACTTC. This codes for CASSQDPETQYF.

This clonotype was counted ten times or more. The chain employs TRBV12-3 or TRBV12-4 and TRBJ1-5, with D possibly being TRBD1 (5 bases). V shed 6 bases and J shed 4 bases, with 13 bases lying between them. The CDR3 length is 14 residues. CDR3 sequence (DNA): TGTGCCAGCAGACCCTCTCGGGGGAATCAGCCCCAGCATTTT. Its protein product is CASRPSRGNQPQHF.

V gene TRBV20-1 combines with J gene TRBJ2-3; 8 nucleotides match TRBD1. Trimming at V came to 6 bases and at J to 5 bases, leaving 16 bases not matched to a gene. CDR1 DFQATT and CDR2 SNEGSKA come from the germline V gene (reference sequence). The length of the CDR3 is 16 residues. The CDR3 spells CSATTPGQVLQDTQYF. The DNA of the CDR3 is TGCAGTGCCACAACACCGGGACAGGTATTACAAGATACGCAGTATTTT.

This clonotype was counted between two and nine times. V is TRBV24-1 and J is TRBJ2-7, with 9 nucleotides matching TRBD1. Unmatched junction bases numbered 8, after V lost 4 bases and J lost 5 bases. This CDR3 spans 15 amino acids. CDR1 and CDR2 from the germline V gene are KGHDR and SFDVKD. CDR3 DNA: TGTGCCACCAGTGACGCCGGGACAGGGACGAACGAGCAGTACTTC. Its protein is CATSDAGTGTNEQYF.

This chain uses TRBV3-1 with TRBJ2-1; 11 nucleotides match TRBD1. This CDR3 spans 18 amino acids. Germline-derived CDR1 and CDR2 are LGHDT and YNNKEL (reference sequence). J was trimmed by 8 bases and V by 0 bases; bases with no gene match: 12. CDR3 protein: CASSQDFPDRGRIDEQFF. The CDR3 bases are TGTGCCAGCAGCCAAGATTTTCCGGACAGGGGGCGGATTGATGAGCAGTTCTTC.

This chain uses TRBV29-1 with TRBJ2-2; D possibly matches TRBD1 or TRBD2 (6 bases each). V was shortened by 4 bases and J by 3 bases, with 9 bases between the two germline ends. The CDR3 loop spans 13 amino acids. CDR1 and CDR2 (germline): SQVTM, ANQGSEA. This CDR3 reads CSVVEGDTGELFF. CDR3 nucleotide sequence: TGCAGCGTTGTGGAGGGGGACACCGGGGAGCTGTTTTTT.

This clonotype was recorded a few times. CDR3 residues: CASSFSTGKETQYF. In nucleotides, the CDR3 is TGTGCCAGCAGCTTTTCGACAGGGAAAGAGACCCAGTACTTC. This rearrangement joins TRBV7-9 to TRBJ2-5, with TRBD1 matching over 7 bases. This CDR3 contains 14 residues. Germline V lookup: CDR1 SEHNR, CDR2 FQNEAQ (reference sequence). The V gene end was trimmed by 3 bases and the J gene end by 3 bases; junction bases not matched to a gene: 4.

This clonotype was picked up many times. The chain uses TRBV29-1 and TRBJ1-5; possible D gene TRBD1, 6 bases. Germline CDR1 SQVTM, CDR2 ANQGSEA. Deletions cut 6 bases from V and 5 bases from J, with 14 bases between. The CDR3 runs to 13 residues. CDR3 coding DNA: TGCAGCGTACACCCGGACAGAGATCAGCCCCAGCATTTT. Protein sequence: CSVHPDRDQPQHF.

This clonotype came up a few times. The chain recombines TRBV20-1 with TRBJ2-3; D unresolved. V was shortened by 2 bases and J by 4 bases, with 4 bases between the two germline ends. Germline V gives CDR1 DFQATT, CDR2 SNEGSKA (reference sequence). This CDR3 contains 11 residues. The CDR3 loop is CSARRPDTQYF. The CDR3 region has the DNA TGCAGTGCTAGACGACCAGATACGCAGTATTTT.

The CDR3 protein is CASSDLQGSDTQYF. CDR3 bases: TGTGCCAGCAGCGACCTACAGGGATCAGATACGCAGTATTTT. The chain employs TRBV7-3 and TRBJ2-3; weak D call: TRBD1 (6 bases). The CDR3 has 14 residues. Germline V gene data show CDR1 as SGHTA and CDR2 as FQGTGA. The V gene lost 5 bases and the J gene lost 4 bases, with 13 bases spanning the gap.